Each of the 28 T cell receptor beta chains below was sequenced from the same sample in a study of CD8 T cells in ankylosing spondylitis. TCRdb used MiXCR to reprocess the 5' RACE reads, holding one entry per CDR3 protein. Among 500,000 or so distinct CDR3 sequences, roughly 5.2% were seen once, and the ten largest hold 3% to 4%. Their recognized antigens are unknown. Study-wide results and limits: Ankylosing spondylitis blood appeared to carry a characteristic TCR beta motif of roughly eight highly homologous variants.

The material sequenced was blood, either unsorted or a sorted T cell fraction (not recorded which). All receptors come from a male donor with ankylosing spondylitis.

This clonotype was seen repeatedly, ten times or more. This chain joins TRBV20-1 and TRBJ1-2; D gene unclear. Germline CDR1 and CDR2: DFQATT and SNEGSKA (reference sequence). The CDR3 extends over 14 amino acids. The germline V and J ends were trimmed by 0 bases and 2 bases, with 10 bases remaining between them. CDR3 sequence reads: CSARDRAENYGYTF. The CDR3 coding sequence is TGCAGTGCTAGAGATAGGGCGGAGAACTATGGCTACACCTTC.

This clonotype was counted ten times or more. The chain uses TRBV20-1 and TRBJ2-3; the match to TRBD2 covers 7 bases. Trimming cost V 3 bases and J 0 bases; bases outside gene matches: 9. The germline V gene has CDR1 DFQATT and CDR2 SNEGSKA (reference sequence). The CDR3 is 16 amino acids. The CDR3 coding sequence is TGCAGTGCTAGTGAAGGAGCTAGCGGTAGCACAGATACGCAGTATTTT. It yields the protein CSASEGASGSTDTQYF.

This clonotype was picked up many times. The V call is TRBV5-4, the J call TRBJ1-2, with 9 bases matching TRBD1. Germline V gene lookup returns CDR1 SGHNT and CDR2 YYREEE (reference sequence). With V trimmed by 5 bases and J by 1 base, 6 bases remained unmatched. The CDR3 sequence is 15 residues long. In DNA, the CDR3 is TGTGCCAGCAGGCAGGGGGACAGGGATAACTATGGCTACACCTTC. The encoded protein is CASRQGDRDNYGYTF. Supplemented by reference TRBV5-4 and TRBJ1-2, the full variable domain reads ETGVTQSPTHLIKTRGQQVTLRCSSQSGHNTVSWYQQALGQGPQFIFQYYREEENGRGNFPPRFSGLQFPNYSSELNVNALELDDSALYLCASRQGDRDNYGYTFGSGTRLTVV.

This clonotype was detected many times. The rearrangement joins TRBV10-3 to TRBJ1-1; D gene uncertain. This CDR3 is 13 amino acids long. The V and J ends lost 3 bases and 0 bases respectively, with 5 bases between them. CDR1 and CDR2 (germline): ENHRY, SYGVKD. CDR3 protein: CAISEWVNTEAFF. The CDR3 DNA follows: TGTGCCATCAGTGAATGGGTGAACACTGAAGCTTTCTTT.

The chain combines TRBV7-2 with TRBJ2-1; tentatively, D is TRBD1 (6 bases). This CDR3 contains 17 residues. The germline V gene has CDR1 SGHTA and CDR2 FQGNSA. With 4 bases removed from V and 5 bases from J, the gap between germline ends came to 21 bases. The CDR3 sequence: CASSSALWAGVDNEQFF. Written as DNA, the CDR3 is TGTGCCAGCAGCTCCGCCCTCTGGGCAGGGGTGGACAATGAGCAGTTCTTC.

This clonotype was detected many times. V gene TRBV12-3 or TRBV12-4 combines with J gene TRBJ1-4; D is possibly TRBD1 (5 bases). This CDR3 has 12 amino acids. V gave up 10 bases and J gave up 8 bases, with 14 bases separating them. The CDR3 sequence is CATGAIVEKLFF. As DNA, the CDR3 is TGTGCCACCGGGGCCATAGTAGAAAAACTGTTTTTT.

This clonotype was seen a handful of times. This chain links TRBV2 with TRBJ2-2; 7 bases map to TRBD2. Losses at the gene ends were 4 bases for V and 4 bases for J; bases not matched to a gene: 6. Germline V CDR1 and CDR2: SNHLY, FYNNEI. This CDR3 has 15 residues. CDR3 in DNA: TGTGCCAGCAGTGGGGCTAGCGGATCCACCGGGGAGCTGTTTTTT. This sequence encodes CASSGASGSTGELFF.

This clonotype was counted ten times or more. The chain couples TRBV7-9 to TRBJ2-6; D is uncertain. V lost 2 bases to trimming and J lost 1 base, with 12 bases between them. CDR1 and CDR2 from the germline V gene are SEHNR and FQNEAQ (reference sequence). This CDR3 is built from 17 residues. CDR3 protein: CASSLWDSPSGANVLTF. The CDR3 DNA follows: TGTGCCAGCAGCTTATGGGATTCCCCATCTGGGGCCAACGTCCTGACTTTC.

This clonotype was seen at least ten times. V and J are TRBV11-2 and TRBJ2-6; no firm D call. Germline lookup yields CDR1 SGHAT and CDR2 FQNNGV. The CDR3 is made up of 15 amino acids. Between the trimmed V and J ends, which lost 3 bases and 1 base, there was a span of 7 bases. The CDR3 protein is CASSLRRSGANVLTF. DNA for the CDR3: TGTGCCAGCAGCTTGAGACGGTCTGGGGCCAACGTCCTGACTTTC.

This clonotype was detected many times. V and J are TRBV27 and TRBJ2-1; 9 bases map to TRBD1. Per the germline V gene, CDR1 is MNHEY and CDR2 is SMNVEV (reference sequence). V gave up 6 bases and J gave up 1 base; unmatched junction bases: 7. The CDR3 runs 16 residues. CDR3 coding DNA: TGTGCCAGCAGCACCCCGGACAGGGGATCCTACAATGAGCAGTTCTTC. It yields the protein CASSTPDRGSYNEQFF.

This clonotype was detected many times. The chain has TRBV27 and TRBJ2-6; the D call may be TRBD1 or TRBD2 (5 bases each). Trimming took off 3 bases at V and 4 bases at J, with 13 bases between the two ends. The germline V gene has CDR1 MNHEY and CDR2 SMNVEV (reference sequence). The CDR3 loop spans 16 amino acids. CDR3 loop: CASSFWDPPGANVLTF. Written as DNA, the CDR3 is TGTGCCAGCAGTTTTTGGGACCCTCCCGGGGCCAACGTCCTGACTTTC.

This clonotype was seen more than once but under ten times. V is TRBV2 and J is TRBJ2-4, with D possibly TRBD1 on 6 matching bases. CDR3 size: 14 residues. Trimming removed 6 bases at V and 5 bases at J, with 14 bases between. Germline CDR1 and CDR2: SNHLY and FYNNEI. CDR3 bases: TGTGCCAGCAGCCTGACAGGATACCAAAACATTCAGTACTTC. Its protein product is CASSLTGYQNIQYF. Filled out from reference TRBV2 and TRBJ2-4, the complete variable domain reads EPEVTQTPSHQVTQMGQEVILRCVPISNHLYFYWYRQILGQKVEFLVSFYNNEISEKSEIFDDQFSVERPDGSNFTLKIRSTKLEDSAMYFCASSLTGYQNIQYFGAGTRLSVL.

This clonotype occurred a few times. The chain carries TRBV12-3 or TRBV12-4 and TRBJ2-3, with 8 bases matching TRBD2. The CDR3 is 17 residues long. V was pared by 4 bases and J by 0 bases, with 9 bases of the junction left unmatched. The CDR3 nucleotides are TGTGCCAGCAGTTCGGGTAGCGGGGTTTCTAGCACAGATACGCAGTATTTT. Amino acid sequence: CASSSGSGVSSTDTQYF.

There are a few counts of this clonotype. The rearrangement uses TRBV20-1 and TRBJ1-1; D is perhaps TRBD1 (6 bases). CDR1 and CDR2 (germline): DFQATT, SNEGSKA (reference sequence). The V end was cut by 1 base, the J end by 7 bases, with 10 bases between. The CDR3 runs to 12 residues. This chain's CDR3 is CSARGTAVEAFF. The CDR3 nucleotides read TGCAGTGCTAGAGGGACAGCCGTTGAAGCTTTCTTT.

This clonotype has more than one count but fewer than ten. CDR3 protein: CASSPERAETQYF. CDR3 sequence (DNA): TGTGCCAGCAGCCCCGAGCGGGCTGAGACCCAGTACTTC. This chain uses TRBV11-2 with TRBJ2-5; possibly TRBD2 for D (6 bases). The V gene's germline CDR1 is SGHAT and CDR2 FQNNGV. With 5 bases removed from V and 5 bases from J, the gap between germline ends came to 12 bases. The CDR3 totals 13 residues.

This clonotype has ten or more counts. The CDR3 DNA is TGTGCCAGCAGTCCGCCGGTGGGTCCTTCGGGTGAGCAGTTCTTC. This encodes CASSPPVGPSGEQFF. V is TRBV6-1 and J is TRBJ2-1; D uncertain. CDR1 is MNHNS and CDR2 is SASEGT in the germline V gene. The CDR3 sequence is 15 residues long. V lost 5 bases and J 9 bases, leaving 20 bases between the germline ends.

This clonotype showed up many times. The chain combines TRBV20-1 with TRBJ1-4; weak D call: TRBD1 (5 bases). CDR3 length: 14 amino acids. Germline values: CDR1 DFQATT, CDR2 SNEGSKA (reference sequence). The V and J ends lost 3 bases and 7 bases respectively, with 15 bases between them. CDR3 nucleotide sequence: TGCAGTGCTAGGTCCCTGGGGCGCGCTGAAAAACTGTTTTTT. This encodes CSARSLGRAEKLFF.

The chain is built from TRBV3-1 and TRBJ1-2, with 7 bases that match TRBD1. Germline-derived CDR1 and CDR2 are LGHDT and YNNKEL (reference sequence). Losses at the gene ends were 3 bases for V and 8 bases for J; bases not matched to a gene: 3. This CDR3 has 12 amino acids. The CDR3 loop is CASSHDRDGYTF. As DNA, the CDR3 is TGTGCCAGCAGCCACGACAGGGACGGCTACACCTTC.

J is TRBJ2-2 and V is TRBV5-1; tentatively, D is TRBD2 (6 bases). Trimming took 5 bases from V and 4 from J, leaving 15 bases between them. This CDR3 is 15 amino acids long. Per the germline V gene, CDR1 is SGHRS and CDR2 is YFSETQ. The CDR3 DNA sequence: TGCGCCAGCAGTTCCGGGACTCCCGGCACCGGGGAGCTGTTTTTT. Protein product: CASSSGTPGTGELFF. Full variable domain (outside the CDR3, taken from reference TRBV5-1 and TRBJ2-2): KAGVTQTPRYLIKTRGQQVTLSCSPISGHRSVSWYQQTPGQGLQFLFEYFSETQRNKGNFPGRFSGRQFSNSRSEMNVSTLELGDSALYLCASSSGTPGTGELFFGEGSRLTVL.

Ten or more counts support this clonotype. The chain is built from TRBV12-3 or TRBV12-4 and TRBJ1-1; a weak D match, TRBD1 (5 bases). The CDR3 has 13 residues. The ends were cut back, 5 bases at V and 3 bases at J, with 10 bases in the middle. The CDR3 DNA is TGTGCCAGCAGTCAGGGACCCTACACTGAAGCTTTCTTT. Translation gives CASSQGPYTEAFF.

This clonotype was counted many times. The chain links TRBV5-1 to TRBJ2-2, with 8 bases lining up with TRBD2. CDR1 and CDR2 (germline): SGHRS, YFSETQ. The CDR3 is 16 residues long. Unmatched junction bases numbered 4, after V lost 0 bases and J lost 3 bases. CDR3 residues: CASSLVAGRYTGELFF. The CDR3 bases are TGCGCCAGCAGCTTGGTAGCGGGACGGTACACCGGGGAGCTGTTTTTT.

This clonotype was found a few times. This sequence joins TRBV7-2 and TRBJ1-5; no definite D call. Deletions cut 4 bases from V and 3 bases from J, with 10 bases between. Germline CDR1 and CDR2: SGHTA and FQGNSA. There are 14 residues in the CDR3. This CDR3 reads CASSSQGNNQPQHF. CDR3 DNA: TGTGCCAGCAGCTCACAAGGAAACAATCAGCCCCAGCATTTT.

This clonotype was picked up many times. The chain has TRBV6-2 or TRBV6-3 and TRBJ2-7; the match to TRBD1 covers 7 bases. The germline V gene has CDR1 MNHEY and CDR2 SVGEGT. The ends lost 2 bases at V and 3 bases at J; junction bases unmatched: 7. The CDR3 runs 15 residues. Here the CDR3 reads CASSYGTEIYYEQYF. The DNA of the CDR3 is TGTGCCAGCAGTTACGGGACAGAGATTTACTACGAGCAGTACTTC.

The table lists this clonotype with many counts. The chain links TRBV4-3 to TRBJ1-1, with D unclear. Germline CDR1 LGHNA, CDR2 YSLEER. The CDR3 runs to 15 residues. Trimming shortened V by 0 bases and J by 1 base, and 9 bases separated the two germline ends. The CDR3 spells CASSQEWQRNTEAFF. CDR3 DNA: TGCGCCAGCAGCCAAGAATGGCAGAGGAACACTGAAGCTTTCTTT.

This clonotype was seen many times. This sequence joins TRBV4-2 and TRBJ2-1; 7 nucleotides agree with TRBD2. Germline loops: CDR1 LGHNA, CDR2 YNFKEQ. This CDR3 has 17 amino acids. The ends lost 0 bases at V and 5 bases at J; junction bases unmatched: 10. As DNA, the CDR3 is TGTGCCAGCAGCCAAGATGTGGCTAGCGGACTTAACAATGAGCAGTTCTTC. It encodes CASSQDVASGLNNEQFF.

At least ten counts were recorded for this clonotype. The chain joins TRBV10-3 to TRBJ2-5; D unclear. Per the germline V gene, CDR1 is ENHRY and CDR2 is SYGVKD. V was clipped by 2 bases and J by 10 bases, with 14 bases between them. The CDR3 length is 13 residues. CDR3 DNA sequence: TGTGCCATCAGTGAGGGGTCAAGGCCTTACCAGTACTTC. Protein: CAISEGSRPYQYF.

There are many counts of this clonotype. The rearrangement joins TRBV6-5 to TRBJ1-5, with no clear D. V was cut by 0 bases and J by 3 bases, with 6 bases left in between. This CDR3 spans 14 amino acids. Germline loops: CDR1 MNHEY, CDR2 SVGAGI. The CDR3 sequence is CASSYSGLNQPQHF. CDR3 coding DNA: TGTGCCAGCAGTTACTCAGGCCTCAATCAGCCCCAGCATTTT.

This clonotype was counted ten times or more. This chain uses TRBV24-1 with TRBJ2-1; 7 nucleotides align to TRBD2. This CDR3 comprises 16 residues. The ends lost 3 bases at V and 7 bases at J; junction bases unmatched: 11. CDR1 is KGHDR, CDR2 SFDVKD, per germline. CDR3 bases: TGTGCCACCAGTGATCCCAGACTAGCCCCTTGGAATGAGCAGTTCTTC. Translating gives CATSDPRLAPWNEQFF.